A single sample gave rise to the 26 T cell receptor beta chains below, sequenced in a study of Tregs in tolerant kidney transplant recipients. Profiled with immunoSEQ multiplex PCR; TCRdb holds only in-frame clones, not every one. Its listing shows 50,000 or so clones. Sequencing was performed on CD4+ T cells from blood, taken before the transplant. These receptors were taken from a human donor who received a combined kidney and bone marrow transplant.

Comment on this clone: The read ends 3 residues shy of where the CDR3 ends; the end is completed using the germline J gene. This sequence joins TRBV2 and TRBJ2-7; D gene unclear. Germline V gene sequence: CDR1 SNHLY, CDR2 FYNNEI. V lost 3 bases and J lost 3, with 3 bases in between. The CDR3 length is 11 residues. The CDR3 here is CASSDRYEQYF. CDR3 DNA, as far as it was read: TGTGCCAGCAGTGACCGCTACGAG.

With respect to this clone: The read falls 3 residues short of the CDR3 end, and the missing part is taken from the germline J gene. The chain is built from TRBV23-1 and TRBJ1-1; maybe TRBD1 (5 bases). TRBV23-1 is reported as an ORF; its role is uncertain. The V and J ends lost 10 bases and 5 bases respectively, with 17 bases between them. The CDR3 loop spans 13 amino acids. The sequenced CDR3 bases are TGCGCCACCTGGGGCAGCTTCAAGACTGAA. It specifies CATWGSFKTE. The full CDR3 protein reads CATWGSFKTEAFF.

As concerns this clone: The read ends 3 residues shy of where the CDR3 ends; the end is completed using the germline J gene. The chain carries TRBV7-8 and TRBJ2-3; 9 bases align to TRBD2. The length of the CDR3 is 14 residues. The germline gives CDR1 SGHVS, CDR2 FQNEAQ. J gave up 1 base and V 7 bases, and 3 bases lay outside the gene matches. The CDR3 loop reads CASNQRGGTDTQYF. CDR3 bases read: TGTGCCAGCAACCAGCGGGGGGGCACAGATACG. Supplemented by reference TRBV7-8 and TRBJ2-3, the full variable domain reads GAGVSQSPRYKVAKRGQDVALRCDPISGHVSLFWYQQALGQGPEFLTYFQNEAQLDKSGLPSDRFFAERPEGSVSTLKIQRTQQEDSAVYLCASNQRGGTDTQYFGPGTRLTVL.

With respect to this clone: The read stops 3 residues short of the end of the CDR3; the missing end is completed from the germline J gene. The genes are TRBV30 and TRBJ1-1, with D perhaps matching TRBD1 (6 bases). Germline CDR1 and CDR2: GTSNPN and SVGIG (reference sequence). CDR3 size: 12 residues. Deletions cut 4 bases from V and 5 bases from J, with 11 bases between. The CDR3 DNA, read in part, is TGTGCCTGGATGCAGGGGTGGACTGAA. Its protein is CAWMQGWTE. The entire CDR3 protein is CAWMQGWTEAFF. The entire variable domain, with the rest obtained from reference TRBV30 and TRBJ1-1, is as follows: SQTIHQWPATLVQPVGSPLSLECTVEGTSNPNLYWYRQAAGRGLQLLFYSVGIGQISSEVPQNLSASRPQDRQFILSSKKLLLSDSGFYLCAWMQGWTEAFFGQGTRLTVV.

As concerns this clone: The read terminates 3 residues before the CDR3 end, so the remaining end is supplied by the germline J gene. J is TRBJ2-3 and V is TRBV18; maybe TRBD1 (6 bases). There are 15 residues in the CDR3. Trimming pared 4 bases from V and 7 bases from J, leaving 18 bases between. The germline CDR1 and CDR2 sequences are KGHSH and LQKENI. CDR3 DNA (partial): TGTGCCAGCTCACTAAAGAAGGAAGGGACAAATACG. Translated, it gives CASSLKKEGTNT. The CDR3 in full is CASSLKKEGTNTQYF. Full variable domain (outside the CDR3, taken from reference TRBV18 and TRBJ2-3): NAGVMQNPRHLVRRRGQEARLRCSPMKGHSHVYWYRQLPEEGLKFMVYLQKENIIDESGMPKERFSAEFPKEGPSILRIQQVVRGDSAAYFCASSLKKEGTNTQYFGPGTRLTVL.

To note about this clone: The read ends 3 residues early relative to the CDR3; the germline J gene fills the gap. V usage is TRBV5-4 and J usage is TRBJ1-4, with D possibly being TRBD1 (5 bases). The CDR3 length is 16 residues. Between the trimmed V and J ends, which lost 3 bases and 0 bases, there was a span of 12 bases. Germline assignment: CDR1 SGHNT and CDR2 YYREEE (reference sequence). The CDR3: CASSSKWGPTNEKLFF. The covered CDR3 bases are TGTGCCAGCAGCTCCAAATGGGGCCCAACTAATGAAAAA. Complete variable domain (other parts from reference TRBV5-4 and TRBJ1-4): ETGVTQSPTHLIKTRGQQVTLRCSSQSGHNTVSWYQQALGQGPQFIFQYYREEENGRGNFPPRFSGLQFPNYSSELNVNALELDDSALYLCASSSKWGPTNEKLFFGSGTQLSVL.

Concerning this clone: Read data end 3 residues before the CDR3 end; the end is taken from the germline J gene. The V and J genes are TRBV29-1 and TRBJ2-7; 10 bases are a match to TRBD2. CDR3 size: 14 residues. Germline CDR1 reads SQVTM; CDR2 reads ANQGSEA. J was trimmed by 5 bases and V by 6 bases; bases with no gene match: 10. CDR3 DNA (partial): TGCAGCGTCCCCCGGGGAGCGGGAGGGAACGAG. Amino acids: CSVPRGAGGNE. The entire CDR3 protein is CSVPRGAGGNEQYF.

As concerns this clone: The read comes to an end 3 residues before the CDR3 does, leaving the germline J gene to fill in the end. J is TRBJ1-3 and V is TRBV30, with D perhaps matching TRBD1 (6 bases). CDR1 and CDR2 (germline): GTSNPN, SVGIG (reference sequence). The CDR3 is 12 amino acids. The covered CDR3 bases are TGTGCCTGGAGCCTGGACAGCCTTATT. It is translated as CAWSLDSLI. The CDR3 in its entirety is CAWSLDSLIIYF.

As to this clone: The missing CDR3 end, 3 residues past where the read stops, is filled in from the germline J gene. This rearrangement joins TRBV5-1 to TRBJ1-1; D not certain. V shed 5 bases and J shed 3 bases, with 11 bases lying between them. Germline V lookup: CDR1 SGHRS, CDR2 YFSETQ. The CDR3 contains 13 residues. This CDR3 reads CASSLLRDTEAFF. CDR3 DNA (partial): TGCGCCAGCAGTCTCCTAAGGGACACTGAA.

Of note for this clone: From the germline J gene comes the end of the CDR3, since the read stops 3 residues before it. The V gene is TRBV18, the J gene TRBJ1-1, with D uncertain. This CDR3 is built from 15 residues. V was cut by 3 bases and J by 0 bases, with 11 bases left in between. From germline, CDR1 is KGHSH and CDR2 LQKENI. CDR3 DNA, as far as it was read: TGTGCCAGCTCACCTAGCGGCAGTTTGAACACTGAA. Its translation is CASSPSGSLNTE. The full CDR3 is CASSPSGSLNTEAFF.

To note about this clone: Sequencing ends 3 residues short of the CDR3 end; the germline J gene provides the rest. This chain connects TRBV2 to TRBJ2-1, with unresolved D. With 2 bases removed from V and 6 bases from J, the gap between germline ends came to 11 bases. The CDR3 is 14 amino acids. Germline V gene lookup returns CDR1 SNHLY and CDR2 FYNNEI. The CDR3 reads CASSELRSSNEQFF. The part of the CDR3 DNA that was read is TGTGCCAGCAGTGAATTAAGGTCTAGCAATGAG.

The DNA read from the CDR3 is TGTGCCAGCTCACCTGGCAGATCTGGTCAGCCC. Residues: CASSPGRSGQP. The CDR3 reads in full as CASSPGRSGQPQHF. V and J are TRBV18 and TRBJ1-5; D gene ambiguous. The CDR3 end is not reached by the read, which stops 3 residues before it; the germline J gene fills it in. Per the germline V gene, CDR1 is KGHSH and CDR2 is LQKENI. The CDR3 runs to 14 residues. Trimming removed 3 bases from V and 6 bases from J, with 12 bases in between. Full variable domain (rest looked up from reference TRBV18 and TRBJ1-5): NAGVMQNPRHLVRRRGQEARLRCSPMKGHSHVYWYRQLPEEGLKFMVYLQKENIIDESGMPKERFSAEFPKEGPSILRIQQVVRGDSAAYFCASSPGRSGQPQHFGDGTRLSIL.

In regard to this clone: The read falls 3 residues short of the CDR3 end, and the missing part is taken from the germline J gene. The chain employs TRBV2 and TRBJ2-7; TRBD2 might be the D (6 bases). The CDR3 has 12 residues. V lost 7 bases and J 3 bases, leaving 10 bases between the germline ends. Germline V gene data show CDR1 as SNHLY and CDR2 as FYNNEI. The CDR3 loop is CASTSEGYEQYF. The sequenced CDR3 bases are TGTGCCAGCACCTCGGAGGGCTACGAG.

As for this clone: The read is 3 residues too short to cover the CDR3 end, so that end is filled in from the germline J gene. The rearrangement links TRBV30 to TRBJ1-6; 7 nucleotides match TRBD1. The CDR3 contains 15 residues. Per the germline V gene, CDR1 is GTSNPN and CDR2 is SVGIG (reference sequence). With V trimmed by 0 bases and J by 7 bases, 6 bases remained unmatched. The CDR3 here is CAWSVKAQGNSPLHF. The sequenced CDR3 bases are TGTGCCTGGAGTGTAAAGGCACAGGGGAATTCACCC.

Remarks on this clone: The CDR3 end lies 3 residues beyond the end of the read and is filled in from the germline J gene. This chain connects TRBV6-2 or TRBV6-3 to TRBJ2-7, with TRBD1 as a possible D gene (5 bases). There are 14 residues in the CDR3. With 2 bases removed from V and 3 bases from J, the gap between germline ends came to 11 bases. Germline CDR1 reads MNHEY; CDR2 reads SVGEGT. CDR3 DNA (partial): TGTGCCAGCAGTTACACAACAACAGGCTACGAG. Translated: CASSYTTTGYE. The entire CDR3 reads CASSYTTTGYEQYF.

To note about this clone: The CDR3 goes on 3 residues after the read ends, and that part is filled in from the germline J gene. The V gene is TRBV2, the J gene TRBJ1-2, with 10 bases aligning to TRBD1. The CDR3 runs 13 residues. V shed 11 bases, J shed 6 bases, and the junction held 9 bases outside the gene matches. The V gene's germline CDR1 is SNHLY and CDR2 FYNNEI. The CDR3 bases that were read are TGTGCCGGACGACAGGGGGCTGGACATGGC. It specifies CAGRQGAGHG. In full, the CDR3 reads CAGRQGAGHGYTF.

Comment on this clone: The read is 3 residues too short to cover the CDR3 end, so that end is filled in from the germline J gene. The genes are TRBV5-1 and TRBJ2-3; D unresolved. The CDR3 is 15 residues long. The V gene's germline CDR1 is SGHRS and CDR2 YFSETQ. The V end was cut by 2 bases, the J end by 2 bases, with 12 bases between. The DNA read from the CDR3 is TGCGCCAGCAGCTTTGCGGTTTCCAACACAGATACG. This encodes CASSFAVSNTDT. The CDR3 in full is CASSFAVSNTDTQYF.

CDR3 loop: CASSMGLTDTQYF. The sequenced part of the CDR3 DNA is TGTGCCAGTAGTATGGGCCTCACAGATACG. The chain joins TRBV19 to TRBJ2-3; no firm D call. The read comes to an end 3 residues before the CDR3 does, leaving the germline J gene to fill in the end. Trimming cost V 3 bases and J 2 bases, with 6 bases left between them. The V gene's germline CDR1 is LNHDA and CDR2 SQIVND (reference sequence). The CDR3 covers 13 residues. Full variable domain (missing parts from reference TRBV19 and TRBJ2-3): DGGITQSPKYLFRKEGQNVTLSCEQNLNHDAMYWYRQDPGQGLRLIYYSQIVNDFQKGDIAEGYSVSREKKESFPLTVTSAQKNPTAFYLCASSMGLTDTQYFGPGTRLTVL.

To note about this clone: The sequenced fragment ends 3 residues before the CDR3 boundary, so the rest is inferred from the germline J gene. The chain is built from TRBV30 and TRBJ1-2, with 8 bases aligning to TRBD1. Germline V lookup: CDR1 GTSNPN, CDR2 SVGIG (reference sequence). This CDR3 contains 15 residues. With V trimmed by 0 bases and J by 6 bases, 9 bases remained unmatched. CDR3 region: CAWSVPPGGFDGYTF. The sequenced CDR3 bases are TGTGCCTGGAGTGTACCCCCAGGGGGCTTTGATGGC.

Worth noting for this clone: With the read ending 3 residues before the CDR3 end, the germline J gene is used to fill in that end. The V and J genes are TRBV7-2 and TRBJ2-7, with TRBD2 matching 7 bases. With V trimmed by 5 bases and J by 2 bases, 6 bases remained unmatched. The CDR3 contains 14 residues. Germline V lookup: CDR1 SGHTA, CDR2 FQGNSA. The sequenced part of the CDR3 DNA is TGTGCCAGCAGCACGCTAGCGGCTACCTACGAG. Translating gives CASSTLAATYE. The full-length CDR3 reads as CASSTLAATYEQYF.

Details on this clone: The read ends 3 residues shy of where the CDR3 ends; the end is completed using the germline J gene. This chain joins TRBV7-9 and TRBJ2-1; D is unclear. There are 12 residues in the CDR3. The germline V gene encodes CDR1 SEHNR and CDR2 FQNEAQ (reference sequence). Trimming left V 1 base short and J 9 bases short, with 7 bases between. The CDR3 sequence is CASSLVPGEQFF. The CDR3 DNA, read in part, is TGTGCCAGCAGCTTAGTGCCCGGTGAG.

Worth noting for this clone: The read terminates 3 residues ahead of where the CDR3 ends, so the germline J gene completes it. The chain combines TRBV7-2 with TRBJ2-7; 7 bases map to TRBD2. CDR3 length: 12 residues. V was clipped by 8 bases and J by 4 bases; unmatched bases: 5. Germline V CDR1 and CDR2: SGHTA, FQGNSA. CDR3 bases read: TGTGCCAGCCAGGGAGGGCGTTACGAG. It is translated as CASQGGRYE. The entire CDR3 protein reads CASQGGRYEQYF.

In regard to this clone: Coverage ceases 3 residues before the CDR3 finishes, and the germline J gene fills in the end. The rearrangement joins TRBV19 to TRBJ2-2; 9 bases map to TRBD2. Germline values: CDR1 LNHDA, CDR2 SQIVND (reference sequence). Losses at the gene ends were 5 bases for V and 3 bases for J; bases not matched to a gene: 7. The CDR3 runs to 16 residues. The CDR3 bases that were read are TGTGCCAGTAGTCCCAGGGTAGCGGGGGACACCGGGGAG. Its translation: CASSPRVAGDTGE. The entire CDR3 protein reads CASSPRVAGDTGELFF.

Comments on this clone: The CDR3 is cut off 3 residues early in the read; its end comes from the germline J gene. The chain is built from TRBV7-8 and TRBJ1-2; 8 nucleotides match TRBD1. Germline trimming cut 3 bases from V and 2 bases from J; bases unmatched to any gene: 14. The CDR3 extends over 18 amino acids. Germline V gives CDR1 SGHVS, CDR2 FQNEAQ. CDR3 bases read: TGTGCCAGCAGCTTTAACTTTGCCGGGACAGGAGTAAACTATGGC. Its translation is CASSFNFAGTGVNYG. The CDR3 as a whole reads CASSFNFAGTGVNYGYTF.

About this clone: The read terminates 3 residues before the CDR3 end, so the remaining end is supplied by the germline J gene. This chain joins TRBV18 and TRBJ1-3; possibly TRBD1 for D (5 bases). Germline V gene sequence: CDR1 KGHSH, CDR2 LQKENI. The CDR3 is 14 amino acids. Deletions cut 4 bases from V and 0 bases from J, with 7 bases between. The CDR3 here is CASSRGVSGNTIYF. The CDR3 DNA, read in part, is TGTGCCAGCTCACGGGGGGTCTCTGGAAACACC.

Turning to this clone: The read finishes 3 residues shy of the CDR3 end, and the germline J gene is used to complete it. This chain joins TRBV19 and TRBJ1-2; 7 bases line up with TRBD1. The germline gives CDR1 LNHDA, CDR2 SQIVND (reference sequence). The CDR3 is 13 residues long. V dropped 5 bases and J dropped 4; count of bases not matched to a gene: 4. The covered CDR3 bases are TGTGCCAGTAGTTCAAGGACAGGCTATGGC. Translated: CASSSRTGYG. The entire CDR3 is CASSSRTGYGYTF.